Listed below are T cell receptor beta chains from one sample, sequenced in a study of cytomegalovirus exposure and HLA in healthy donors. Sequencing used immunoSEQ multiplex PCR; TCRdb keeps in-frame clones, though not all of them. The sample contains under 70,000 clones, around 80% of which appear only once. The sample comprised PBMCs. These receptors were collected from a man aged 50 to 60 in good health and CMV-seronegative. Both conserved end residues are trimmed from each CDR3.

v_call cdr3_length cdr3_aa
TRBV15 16 ATSRESNTGVGNQPQH
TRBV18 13 ASSRNKGDNSPLH
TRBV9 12 ASSVRLAADTQY
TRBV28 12 ASSLKVRNTEAF
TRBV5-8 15 ASSLALSSGNTGELF
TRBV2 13 ASLRDTATNEKLF
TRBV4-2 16 ASSLGGQGASGANVLT
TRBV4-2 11 ASSQDPRTEQY
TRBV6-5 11 ASRRGGDTEAF
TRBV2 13 ASSEALQENTEAF
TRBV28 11 ASSYLNSYEQY
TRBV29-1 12 SVARQGTYNEQF
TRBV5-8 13 ATRDRALNTGELF
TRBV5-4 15 ASSLTSLSTQNTEAF
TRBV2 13 ASSRDRAASQPQH
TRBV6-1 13 ASSVGDRGSGELF
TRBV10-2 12 ASRNSDRSYEQY
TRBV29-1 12 SVEGGGGAGEQY
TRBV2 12 ASSEWQKNQPQH
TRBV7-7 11 ASSLYREGPQH
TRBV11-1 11 ASSLSQNDEQF
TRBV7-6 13 ASSNSRAAKNIQY
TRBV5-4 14 ASSPGLAGNTGELF
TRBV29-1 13 SVNTGSGGHYEQY
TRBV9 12 ASSVASGNTEAF
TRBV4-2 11 ASSQATGGGYT
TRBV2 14 ASSGTGGEGNQPQH
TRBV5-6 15 ASSLDSGLPSTDTQY
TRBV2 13 ASSERWSSNEKLF
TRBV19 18 ASRMSNSGGAWGPGNIQY
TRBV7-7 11 ASSLDWGAEQF
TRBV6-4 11 ASSAGNTGELF
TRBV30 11 AWRAGGAGPLH
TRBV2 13 ASVWDRGYNSPLH
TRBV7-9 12 ASSLGQMNTEAF
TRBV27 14 ASSLLPGRGDEKLF
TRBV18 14 ASYRTAGGTYNEQF
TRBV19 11 ASSMEGNTEAF
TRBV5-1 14 ASSLGTGAMNTEAF
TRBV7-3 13 ASSLIGTGGYGYT
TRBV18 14 ASSPGGGANTGELF
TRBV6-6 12 ASSTGTLNYGYT
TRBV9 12 ASSVDIGTDTQY
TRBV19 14 ASSPGGGDTYNEQF
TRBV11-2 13 ASSLGQGHSYEQY
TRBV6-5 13 ASSYFAGNTGELF
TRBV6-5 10 ASSSAGNGYT
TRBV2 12 ASRRAGGGSPLH
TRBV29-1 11 SVWLSSTDTQY
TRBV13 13 ASSTRTGPEMEQY
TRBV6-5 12 ASRDSVARYEQY
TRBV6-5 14 ASSYSSRTAAYGYT
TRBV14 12 ASSQDWSQGQQF
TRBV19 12 ASSTLSGANVLT
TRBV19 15 ASSLAPGLGDTDTQY
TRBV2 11 ASSDREDTEAF
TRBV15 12 ATSSSRVDYGYT
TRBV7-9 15 ASSDDLATSSYNEQF
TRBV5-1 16 ASSSRGSGGHTYNEQF
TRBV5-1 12 ASSLGQGNYGYT